There are a few counts of the clone carrying this T cell receptor (beta chain). Germline-derived CDR1 and CDR2 are MGHRA and YSYEKL. This CDR3 spans 14 amino acids. This sample is drawn from a study of beta chain features in type 1 diabetes. On the study more broadly: Cell yields, gender and age were similar in healthy donors and patients.

The entirety of the isolated RNA underwent reverse transcription, so expressed TCRB transcripts were sequenced. Method: immunoSEQ multiplex PCR; TCRdb's copy keeps in-frame clones and lacks some. The table includes 300,000 to 350,000 clones, less than 15% detected once. The chain employs TRBV4-1 and TRBJ2-5; D is uncertain. The tail of the sequence fits TRBJ2-7 better, so the J call may be wrong. The sequencing sample was made of central memory CD4+ T cells from blood. The TCR comes from a man younger than 45 in good health. As DNA, the CDR3 is TGCGCCAGCAGCACGACCGGGTTGGGAAACGAGCAGTACTTC. Translation gives CASSTTGLGNEQYF.